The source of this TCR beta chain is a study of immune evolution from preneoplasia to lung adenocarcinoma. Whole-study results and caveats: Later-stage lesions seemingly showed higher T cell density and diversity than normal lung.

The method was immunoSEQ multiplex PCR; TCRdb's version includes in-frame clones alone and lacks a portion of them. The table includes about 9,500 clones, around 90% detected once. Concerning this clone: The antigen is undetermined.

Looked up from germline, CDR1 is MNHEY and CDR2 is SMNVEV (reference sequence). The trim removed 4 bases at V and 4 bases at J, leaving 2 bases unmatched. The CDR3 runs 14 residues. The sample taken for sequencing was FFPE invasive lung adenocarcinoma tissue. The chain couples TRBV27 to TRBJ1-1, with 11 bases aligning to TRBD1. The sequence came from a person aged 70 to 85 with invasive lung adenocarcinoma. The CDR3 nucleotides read TGTGCCAGCAGTTACGGGACAGGGGGCACTGAAGCTTTCTTT. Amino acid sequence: CASSYGTGGTEAFF.